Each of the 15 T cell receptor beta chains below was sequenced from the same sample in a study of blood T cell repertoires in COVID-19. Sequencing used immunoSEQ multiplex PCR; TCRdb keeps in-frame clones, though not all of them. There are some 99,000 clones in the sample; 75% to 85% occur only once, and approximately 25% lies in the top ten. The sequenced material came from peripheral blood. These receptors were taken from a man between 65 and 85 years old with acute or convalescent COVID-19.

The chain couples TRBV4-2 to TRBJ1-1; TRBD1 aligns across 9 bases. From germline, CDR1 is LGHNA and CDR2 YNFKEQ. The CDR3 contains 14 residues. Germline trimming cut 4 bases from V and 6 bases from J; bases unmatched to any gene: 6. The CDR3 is CASSPLTGGAEAFF. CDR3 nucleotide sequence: TGTGCCAGCAGCCCCCTTACAGGGGGCGCTGAAGCTTTCTTT.

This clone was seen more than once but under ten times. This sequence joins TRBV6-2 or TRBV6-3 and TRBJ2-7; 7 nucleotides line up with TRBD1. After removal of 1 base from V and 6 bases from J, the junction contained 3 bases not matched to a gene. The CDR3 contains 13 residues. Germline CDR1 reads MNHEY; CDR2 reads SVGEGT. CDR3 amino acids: CASSYLQGVEQYF. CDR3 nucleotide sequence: TGTGCCAGCAGTTACTTGCAGGGGGTCGAGCAGTACTTC.

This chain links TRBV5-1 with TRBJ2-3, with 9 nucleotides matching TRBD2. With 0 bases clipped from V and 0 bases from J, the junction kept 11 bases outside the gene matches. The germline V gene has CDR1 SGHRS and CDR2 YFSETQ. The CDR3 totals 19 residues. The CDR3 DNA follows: TGCGCCAGCAGCTTGGTTTTAGCGGGAGAACTTACTAGCACAGATACGCAGTATTTT. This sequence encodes CASSLVLAGELTSTDTQYF.

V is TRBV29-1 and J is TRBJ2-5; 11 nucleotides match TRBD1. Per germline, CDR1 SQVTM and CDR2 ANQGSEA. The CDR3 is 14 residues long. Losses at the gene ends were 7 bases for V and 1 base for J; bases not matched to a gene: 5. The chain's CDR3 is CSGWGTGGQETQYF. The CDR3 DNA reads TGCAGCGGGTGGGGGACAGGGGGCCAAGAGACCCAGTACTTC.

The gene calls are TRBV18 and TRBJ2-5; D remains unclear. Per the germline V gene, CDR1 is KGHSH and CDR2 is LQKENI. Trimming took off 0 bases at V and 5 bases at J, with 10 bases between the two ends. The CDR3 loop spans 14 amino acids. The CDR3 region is CASSPPGLSETQYF. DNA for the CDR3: TGTGCCAGCTCACCACCCGGTCTATCGGAGACCCAGTACTTC.

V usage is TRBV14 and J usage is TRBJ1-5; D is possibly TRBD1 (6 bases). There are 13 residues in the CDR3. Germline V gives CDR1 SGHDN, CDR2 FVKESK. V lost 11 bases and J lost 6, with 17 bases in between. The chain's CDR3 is CALKWGGIQPQHF. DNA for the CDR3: TGTGCCCTAAAATGGGGGGGCATTCAGCCCCAGCATTTT.

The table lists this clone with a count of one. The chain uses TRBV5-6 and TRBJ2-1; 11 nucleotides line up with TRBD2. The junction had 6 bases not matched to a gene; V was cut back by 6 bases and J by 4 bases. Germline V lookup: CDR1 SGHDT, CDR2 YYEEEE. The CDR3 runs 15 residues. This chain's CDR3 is CASNLAGGGYNEQFF. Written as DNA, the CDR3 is TGTGCCAGCAACCTAGCGGGGGGAGGGTACAATGAGCAGTTCTTC.

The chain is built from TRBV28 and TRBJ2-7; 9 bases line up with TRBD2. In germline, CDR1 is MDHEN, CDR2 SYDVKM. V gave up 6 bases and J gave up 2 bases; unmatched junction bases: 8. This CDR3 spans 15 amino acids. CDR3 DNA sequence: TGTGCCAGCAGGTTTATACTAGCGGGCGCCTACGAGCAGTACTTC. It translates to CASRFILAGAYEQYF.

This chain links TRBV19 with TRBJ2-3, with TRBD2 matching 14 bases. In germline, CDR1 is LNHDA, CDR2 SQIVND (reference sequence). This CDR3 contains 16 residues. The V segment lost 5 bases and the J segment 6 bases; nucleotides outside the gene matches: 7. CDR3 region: CASSVTSGRARDTQYF. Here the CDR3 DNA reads TGTGCCAGTAGTGTGACTAGCGGGAGGGCCCGGGATACGCAGTATTTT.

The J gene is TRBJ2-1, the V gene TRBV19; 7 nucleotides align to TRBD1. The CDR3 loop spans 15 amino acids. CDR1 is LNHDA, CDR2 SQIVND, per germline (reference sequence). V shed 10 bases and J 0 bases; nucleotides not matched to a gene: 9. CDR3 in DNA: TGTGCCACCGGAAACCGGGACAGCTCCTACAATGAGCAGTTCTTC. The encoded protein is CATGNRDSSYNEQFF.

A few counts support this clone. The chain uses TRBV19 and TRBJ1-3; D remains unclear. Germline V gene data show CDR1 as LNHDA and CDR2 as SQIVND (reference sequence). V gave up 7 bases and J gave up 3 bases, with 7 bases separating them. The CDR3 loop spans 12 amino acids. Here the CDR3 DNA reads TGTGCCAGTACCGGTTTTGGAAACACCATATATTTT. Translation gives CASTGFGNTIYF.

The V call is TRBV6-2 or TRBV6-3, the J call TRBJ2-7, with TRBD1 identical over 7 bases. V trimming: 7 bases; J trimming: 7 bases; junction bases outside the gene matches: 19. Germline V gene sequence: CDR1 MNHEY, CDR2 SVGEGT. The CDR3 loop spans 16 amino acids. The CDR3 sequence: CASTPTGVPPMSEQYF. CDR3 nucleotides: TGTGCCAGCACCCCAACAGGGGTCCCCCCGATGAGTGAGCAGTACTTC.

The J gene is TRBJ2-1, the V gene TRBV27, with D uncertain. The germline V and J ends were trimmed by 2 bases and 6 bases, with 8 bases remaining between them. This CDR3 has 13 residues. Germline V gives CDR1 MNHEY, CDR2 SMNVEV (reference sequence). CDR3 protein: CASSLSYLNEQFF. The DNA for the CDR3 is TGTGCCAGCAGTTTAAGCTATCTCAATGAGCAGTTCTTC.

CDR3 bases: TGTGCCAGCAGCGAGGAAGTGGGCCTCGAGCAGTACTTC. Translation gives CASSEEVGLEQYF. The rearrangement uses TRBV9 and TRBJ2-7, with no clear D. Germline CDR1 SGDLS, CDR2 YYNGEE. Trimming shortened V by 3 bases and J by 6 bases, and 13 bases separated the two germline ends. The CDR3 is 13 amino acids.

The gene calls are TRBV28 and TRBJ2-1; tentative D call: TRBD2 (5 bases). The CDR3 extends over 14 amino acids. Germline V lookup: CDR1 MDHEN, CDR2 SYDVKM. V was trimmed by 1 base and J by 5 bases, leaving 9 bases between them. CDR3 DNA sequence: TGTGCCAGCAGTTTATATAGGGAGAACAATGAGCAGTTCTTC. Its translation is CASSLYRENNEQFF.